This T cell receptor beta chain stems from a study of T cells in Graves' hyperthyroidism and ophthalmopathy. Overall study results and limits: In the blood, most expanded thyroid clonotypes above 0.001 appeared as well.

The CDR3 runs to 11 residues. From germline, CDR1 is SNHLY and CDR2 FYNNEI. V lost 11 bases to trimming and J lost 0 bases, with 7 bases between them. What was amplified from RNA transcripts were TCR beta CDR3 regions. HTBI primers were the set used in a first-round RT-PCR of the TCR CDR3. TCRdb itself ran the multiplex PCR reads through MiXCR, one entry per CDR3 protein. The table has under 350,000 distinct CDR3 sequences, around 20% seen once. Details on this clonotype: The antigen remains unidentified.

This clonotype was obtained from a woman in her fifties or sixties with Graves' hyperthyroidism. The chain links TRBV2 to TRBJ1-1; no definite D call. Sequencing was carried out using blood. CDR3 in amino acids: CAWRMNTEAFF. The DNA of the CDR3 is TGTGCCTGGCGTATGAACACTGAAGCTTTCTTT.